Presented here are 14 T cell receptor beta chains from one specimen sequenced in a study of shared clonotypes between healthy human individuals. Clones were sequenced by immunoSEQ multiplex PCR, and TCRdb holds only the in-frame ones, with some missing. The table has about 2.5 million clones, 85% to 95% seen once. Sequencing was performed on naive CD4+ T cells from PBMCs. The subset was: CD45RA+ positively selected. Source of these receptors: a man in his late teens or twenties in good health. Some clones in this sample may be carry-over from other donors' samples.

This chain connects TRBV15 to TRBJ2-5, with D unclear. This CDR3 spans 12 amino acids. V dropped 3 bases and J dropped 7 bases, with 9 bases sitting between them. CDR1 is LNHNV, CDR2 YYDKDF, per germline (reference sequence). CDR3 nucleotide sequence: TGTGCCACCAGCAGTGAGTTTTGGACCCAGTACTTC. Translating gives CATSSEFWTQYF.

The chain links TRBV5-4 to TRBJ2-7, with D possibly matching TRBD1 (6 bases). The CDR3 has 15 amino acids. V was cut by 2 bases and J by 5 bases, with 17 bases left in between. CDR1 and CDR2 (germline): SGHNT, YYREEE (reference sequence). CDR3 in amino acids: CASSLRGSGSNEQYF. The CDR3 bases are TGTGCCAGCAGCTTAAGGGGGAGCGGAAGCAACGAGCAGTACTTC.

V usage is TRBV6-1 and J usage is TRBJ2-7; TRBD2 matches 8 bases. CDR1 is MNHNS, CDR2 SASEGT, per germline. CDR3 length: 14 residues. Trimming at V came to 6 bases and at J to 6 bases, leaving 10 bases not matched to a gene. The CDR3 DNA is TGTGCCAGCAGGTTTAGCGGGATTCCTAGCGAGCAGTACTTC. Its translation is CASRFSGIPSEQYF.

The chain carries TRBV28 and TRBJ1-4; TRBD1 matches 10 bases. The CDR3 loop spans 13 amino acids. CDR1 MDHEN and CDR2 SYDVKM come from the germline V gene. Trimming cost V 6 bases and J 8 bases; bases outside gene matches: 3. The CDR3 loop is CASRGQGREKLFF. The CDR3 nucleotides are TGTGCCAGCAGGGGACAGGGGAGGGAAAAACTGTTTTTT. Drawing the rest from reference TRBV28 and TRBJ1-4, the complete variable domain is DVKVTQSSRYLVKRTGEKVFLECVQDMDHENMFWYRQDPGLGLRLIYFSYDVKMKEKGDIPEGYSVSREKKERFSLILESASTNQTSMYLCASRGQGREKLFFGSGTQLSVL.

The chain is built from TRBV28 and TRBJ2-2; a weak D match, TRBD2 (6 bases). The germline CDR1 and CDR2 sequences are MDHEN and SYDVKM. This CDR3 has 17 residues. V gave up 7 bases and J gave up 2 bases, with 20 bases separating them. CDR3: CASTSPAGRSNTGELFF. The CDR3 DNA sequence: TGTGCCAGCACCTCCCCAGCGGGCCGTTCTAACACCGGGGAGCTGTTTTTT.

The gene calls are TRBV27 and TRBJ1-5; D ambiguous. Germline assignment: CDR1 MNHEY and CDR2 SMNVEV (reference sequence). V lost 6 bases, J lost 0 bases, and 9 bases lay in between. The CDR3 is 14 residues long. The CDR3 DNA is TGTGCCAGCAGGCCATCAACTAGCAATCAGCCCCAGCATTTT. Translating gives CASRPSTSNQPQHF.

V usage is TRBV7-8 and J usage is TRBJ2-7, with D hard to call. The germline gives CDR1 SGHVS, CDR2 FQNEAQ. The length of the CDR3 is 14 residues. Trimming removed 0 bases from V and 2 bases from J, with 8 bases in between. The CDR3 DNA is TGTGCCAGCAGCTTAGCGCGACTTACCTACGAGCAGTACTTC. Translating gives CASSLARLTYEQYF.

The J gene is TRBJ2-1, the V gene TRBV19, with D unresolved. CDR3 length: 13 residues. Germline CDR1 LNHDA, CDR2 SQIVND (reference sequence). Trimming stripped 3 bases from V and 9 bases from J, with 12 bases between. The chain's CDR3 is CASSIWRIGEQFF. The DNA of the CDR3 is TGTGCCAGTAGTATCTGGAGAATCGGTGAGCAGTTCTTC. Drawing the rest from reference TRBV19 and TRBJ2-1, the complete variable domain is DGGITQSPKYLFRKEGQNVTLSCEQNLNHDAMYWYRQDPGQGLRLIYYSQIVNDFQKGDIAEGYSVSREKKESFPLTVTSAQKNPTAFYLCASSIWRIGEQFFGPGTRLTVL.

The rearrangement links TRBV6-1 to TRBJ1-5; D gene uncertain. The ends were cut back, 6 bases at V and 0 bases at J, with 9 bases in the middle. There are 14 residues in the CDR3. Germline CDR1 is MNHNS and CDR2 is SASEGT. CDR3 sequence: CASSVQDSNQPQHF. The CDR3 bases are TGTGCCAGCAGCGTACAAGATAGCAATCAGCCCCAGCATTTT.

This sequence joins TRBV11-2 and TRBJ2-7; TRBD1 is a possible D gene (5 bases). V lost 7 bases to trimming and J lost 1 base, with 14 bases between them. This CDR3 contains 14 residues. From germline, CDR1 is SGHAT and CDR2 FQNNGV. The CDR3 DNA is TGTGCCAGCACCCCGACAGCGCCTTCCTACGAGCAGTACTTC. Protein product: CASTPTAPSYEQYF.

For this clone: This sample also contains other DNA sequences that code for the same CDR3. The chain links TRBV13 to TRBJ2-5; TRBD1 aligns across 11 bases. The ends lost 3 bases at V and 4 bases at J; junction bases unmatched: 4. Germline V gene sequence: CDR1 PRHDT, CDR2 FYEKMQ (reference sequence). The CDR3 extends over 15 amino acids. CDR3 nucleotide sequence: TGTGCCAGCAGCTTGGGGGGACAGGGGGGAGAGACCCAGTACTTC. Its protein product is CASSLGGQGGETQYF.

This clone was observed a single time. This chain links TRBV9 with TRBJ1-3, with D unresolved. With 4 bases removed from V and 4 bases from J, the gap between germline ends came to 18 bases. The CDR3 extends over 16 amino acids. Germline CDR1 is SGDLS and CDR2 is YYNGEE. The CDR3 reads CASSQHPPGIGNTIYF. The CDR3 DNA reads as TGTGCCAGCAGCCAACACCCCCCAGGTATCGGAAACACCATATATTTT.

The chain carries TRBV19 and TRBJ1-3; 9 positions match TRBD1. V lost 6 bases, J lost 4 bases, and 13 bases stayed unmatched. Germline values: CDR1 LNHDA, CDR2 SQIVND (reference sequence). This CDR3 region has 17 residues. The CDR3 loop is CASSLNRGPGSGNTIYF. For the CDR3, the DNA is TGTGCCAGTAGCCTGAACAGGGGGCCGGGATCCGGAAACACCATATATTTT. The full variable domain, completed using reference TRBV19 and TRBJ1-3, is DGGITQSPKYLFRKEGQNVTLSCEQNLNHDAMYWYRQDPGQGLRLIYYSQIVNDFQKGDIAEGYSVSREKKESFPLTVTSAQKNPTAFYLCASSLNRGPGSGNTIYFGEGSWLTVV.

The rearrangement joins TRBV18 to TRBJ2-2; D uncertain. Trimming stripped 4 bases from V and 2 bases from J, with 8 bases between. The CDR3 covers 14 residues. CDR1 is KGHSH and CDR2 is LQKENI in the germline V gene. This CDR3 is CASSRVGNTGELFF. The DNA of the CDR3 is TGTGCCAGCTCACGAGTGGGTAACACCGGGGAGCTGTTTTTT.